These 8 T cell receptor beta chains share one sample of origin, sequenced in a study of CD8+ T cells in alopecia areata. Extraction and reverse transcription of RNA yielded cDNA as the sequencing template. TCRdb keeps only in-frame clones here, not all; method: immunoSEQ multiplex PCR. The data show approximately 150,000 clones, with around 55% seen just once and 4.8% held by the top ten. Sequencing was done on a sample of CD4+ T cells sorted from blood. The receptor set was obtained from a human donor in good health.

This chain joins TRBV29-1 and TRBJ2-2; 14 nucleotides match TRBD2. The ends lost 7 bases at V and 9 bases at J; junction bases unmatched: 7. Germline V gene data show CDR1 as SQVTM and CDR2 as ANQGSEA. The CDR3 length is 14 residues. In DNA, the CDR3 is TGCAGCGGTGGGACTAGCGGGAGAAACAGGGAGCTGTTTTTT. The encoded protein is CSGGTSGRNRELFF.

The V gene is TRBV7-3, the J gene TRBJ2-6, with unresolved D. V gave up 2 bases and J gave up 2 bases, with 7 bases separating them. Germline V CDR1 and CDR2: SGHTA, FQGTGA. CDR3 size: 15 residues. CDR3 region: CASSLEPTGANVLTF. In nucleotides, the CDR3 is TGTGCCAGCAGCTTAGAACCTACTGGGGCCAACGTCCTGACTTTC.

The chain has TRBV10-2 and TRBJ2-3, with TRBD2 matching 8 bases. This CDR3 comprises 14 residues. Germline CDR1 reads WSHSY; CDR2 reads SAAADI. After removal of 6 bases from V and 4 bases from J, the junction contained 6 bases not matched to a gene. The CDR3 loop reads CASRLAGRPDTQYF. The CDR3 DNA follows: TGCGCCAGCAGGTTAGCGGGAAGGCCAGATACGCAGTATTTT.

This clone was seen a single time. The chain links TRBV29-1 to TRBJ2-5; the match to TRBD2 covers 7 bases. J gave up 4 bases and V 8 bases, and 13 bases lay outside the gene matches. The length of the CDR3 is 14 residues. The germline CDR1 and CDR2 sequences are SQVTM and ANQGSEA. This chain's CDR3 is CSLLGGEVGETQYF. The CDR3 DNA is TGCAGCCTACTGGGAGGGGAGGTGGGAGAGACCCAGTACTTC.

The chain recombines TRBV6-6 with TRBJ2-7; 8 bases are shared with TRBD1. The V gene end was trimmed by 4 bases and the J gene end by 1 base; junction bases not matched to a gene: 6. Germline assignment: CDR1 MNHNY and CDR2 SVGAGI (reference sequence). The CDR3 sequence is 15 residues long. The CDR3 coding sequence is TGTGCCAGCAGTTCCCCGGACAGGGCATCCTACGAGCAGTACTTC. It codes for CASSSPDRASYEQYF.

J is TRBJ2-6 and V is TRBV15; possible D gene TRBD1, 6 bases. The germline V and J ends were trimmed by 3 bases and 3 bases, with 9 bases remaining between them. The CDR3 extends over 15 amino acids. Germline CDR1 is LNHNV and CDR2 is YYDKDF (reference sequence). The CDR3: CATSRGAGGANVLTF. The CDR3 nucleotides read TGTGCCACCAGCAGGGGGGCGGGTGGGGCCAACGTCCTGACTTTC.

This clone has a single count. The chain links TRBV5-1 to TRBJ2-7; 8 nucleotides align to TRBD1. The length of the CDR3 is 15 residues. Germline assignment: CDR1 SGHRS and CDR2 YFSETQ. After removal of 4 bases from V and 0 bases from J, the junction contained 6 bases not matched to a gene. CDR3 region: CASSPTQGVSYEQYF. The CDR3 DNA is TGCGCCAGCAGCCCTACACAGGGGGTCTCCTACGAGCAGTACTTC.

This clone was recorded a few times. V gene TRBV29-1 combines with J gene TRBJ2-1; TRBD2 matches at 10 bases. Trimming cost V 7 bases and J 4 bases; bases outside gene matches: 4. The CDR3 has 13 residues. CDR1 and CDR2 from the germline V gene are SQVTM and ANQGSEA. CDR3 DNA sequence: TGCAGCGGGCTAGCGGGAGAGTACAATGAGCAGTTCTTC. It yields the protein CSGLAGEYNEQFF.